The source of this T cell receptor (beta chain) is a study of lymphopenia after photon versus proton radiotherapy (dated by TCRdb to 2018 to 2020). In terms of the full investigation: Photon and proton radiation therapy were compared by the study for their immunological effects in patients with gastrointestinal tumors who developed high-grade lymphopenia. The cohort comprised 15 to 20 patients with gastrointestinal tumors who received either photon or proton therapy and then developed lymphopenia. The study was designed to characterize how the impact on the immune system differs between the two radiation modalities. Broader findings and caveats from the paper: Across the cohort, an inverse correlation was found between a larger post-nadir drop in TCR diversity and overall survival time among patients who died. The authors looked at the survival association only in patients who died, and they framed better survival with proton therapy as a possibility rather than a demonstrated result. Once the lymphocyte count had reached its nadir, the repertoires of photon-treated patients showed oligoclonal expansion, particularly of CD8+ Temra cells, and this expansion drove the decline in diversity. During treatment, patients who received proton therapy stayed relatively stable, whereas patients who received photon therapy lost naive T cells and TCR diversity and gained effector/memory populations.

With respect to this clone: Its antigen is unknown. The input lacks base qualities; no much larger clone sits a single base away.

The CDR3 measures 17 amino acids from cysteine to phenylalanine. CDR3 DNA is the only sequence kept; it has 51 bases, read in frame from the first base. Receptor libraries were prepared by the immunoSEQ multiplex PCR assay. Alongside multiparametric flow cytometry, deep sequencing of rearranged TCR beta loci was used to profile the T cell repertoires. The table comes from immuneACCESS by way of TCRdb, which keeps in-frame sequences with V and J called. Part of the clones is missing from these tables; in studies checked, under half for an unresolved V gene and the rest for unknown reasons. Present in this sample are roughly 63,000 clones, around 84% of which were seen just once. The leading ten clones occupy around 2% of the sample.

The source is a man between 60 and 75 years old with pancreatic cancer. The source material was peripheral blood, sampled from a patient treated with proton-based radiotherapy. The rearranged chain carries TRBV21-1 and TRBJ2-1; the table's D call TRBD2 went unverified against the DNA. TRBV21-1 has pseudogene status. At the DNA level, the sequence is TGTGCCAGCAGCAAGGCCGGCGGGGGGAGCACCTACAATGAGCAGTTCTTC. It translates to CASSKAGGGSTYNEQFF.